A selection of T cell receptor beta chains follows, all from one sample in a study of blood T cell repertoires in COVID-19. The repertoire was sequenced with immunoSEQ multiplex PCR; TCRdb's copy has only in-frame clones and lacks some. This table has 150,000 to 250,000 clones, 82% appearing once. The sequenced sample consisted of PBMCs or T cells enriched from blood (not recorded which). The receptors stem from a man in his forties who had recovered from COVID-19. Each CDR3 is given with its conserved first and last residue. D genes are given only for firm matches. The listing skips clone size in some rows; elsewhere it reads once, few, many or a size class.

>NA|TRBJ1-1|TRBV30|TRBD1
CAWSLTYGQGMGEAFF
TGTGCCTGGAGTCTTACCTACGGACAGGGGATGGGTGAAGCTTTCTTT
>NA|TRBJ1-2|TRBV2|TRBD1
CASSEEGQVLGGYTF
TGTGCCAGCAGTGAAGAGGGACAGGTCCTCGGTGGCTACACCTTC
>many|TRBJ1-1|TRBV10-3|TRBD1
CAIRGDRENTEAFF
TGTGCCATCAGGGGGGACAGGGAGAACACTGAAGCTTTCTTT
>few|TRBJ2-7|TRBV4-1|NA
CASSQETGVNEQYF
TGCGCCAGCAGCCAAGAGACGGGAGTAAACGAGCAGTACTTC
>NA|TRBJ1-2|TRBV5-6|NA
CASSEDGGNYGYTF
TGTGCCAGCAGCGAAGATGGGGGCAACTATGGCTACACCTTC
>NA|TRBJ2-1|TRBV5-1|NA
CASLDERPTSDSHNEQFF
TGCGCCAGCTTGGACGAACGACCCACTAGTGATTCCCACAATGAGCAGTTCTTC
>NA|TRBJ2-5|TRBV3-1/TRBV3-2|NA
CASSQESYRGETQYF
TGTGCCAGCAGCCAAGAAAGCTACCGCGGAGAGACCCAGTACTTC
>NA|TRBJ2-4|TRBV28|TRBD2
CATSLRGGMAKNIQYF
TGTGCCACCAGTCTTCGGGGAGGGATGGCCAAAAACATTCAGTACTTC
>NA|TRBJ2-3|TRBV24-1|TRBD2
CATSDPSQQGVSGRRDTQYF
TGTGCCACCAGTGATCCTTCCCAGCAAGGAGTGAGCGGGAGGAGAGATACGCAGTATTTT
>NA|TRBJ1-1|TRBV3-1/TRBV3-2|NA
CASNWMGSSTEAFF
TGTGCCAGCAACTGGATGGGGAGCAGCACTGAAGCTTTCTTT
>NA|TRBJ2-3|TRBV9|TRBD1
CASRQGGEDTQYF
TGTGCCAGTAGACAGGGGGGAGAGGATACGCAGTATTTT
>NA|TRBJ1-5|TRBV7-8|NA
CASSPSRGSSQPQHF
TGTGCCAGCAGCCCCTCCCGGGGTTCGAGTCAGCCCCAGCATTTT
>once|TRBJ2-1|TRBV24-1|NA
CATRGGNNEQFF
TGTGCCACCCGGGGAGGAAACAATGAGCAGTTCTTC
>few|TRBJ2-7|TRBV18|NA
CASSPPTVSYEQYF
TGTGCCAGCTCACCACCGACAGTATCCTACGAGCAGTACTTC
>medium-sized|TRBJ2-3|TRBV29-1|TRBD2
CSVVLWASGDPDPPDTQYF
TGCAGCGTTGTACTTTGGGCTAGCGGGGACCCGGATCCCCCAGATACGCAGTATTTT
>NA|TRBJ2-1|TRBV9|TRBD2
CASSPSGTSGYNEQFF
TGTGCCAGCAGCCCGAGCGGGACTAGCGGCTACAATGAGCAGTTCTTC
>few|TRBJ1-1|TRBV18|TRBD1
CASSPRPRVGQGNTEAFF
TGTGCCAGCTCACCACGCCCTAGAGTCGGACAGGGCAACACTGAAGCTTTCTTT
>NA|TRBJ1-5|TRBV27|TRBD1
CASSFLRTGGGGQPQHF
TGTGCCAGCAGTTTCTTAAGGACAGGTGGCGGGGGGCAGCCCCAGCATTTT
>NA|TRBJ2-5|TRBV5-5|TRBD2
CASNGLAGQETQYF
TGTGCCAGCAATGGACTAGCAGGGCAAGAGACCCAGTACTTC
>once|TRBJ1-5|TRBV10-3|NA
CATQGPGGQFSNQPQHF
TGTGCCACACAAGGACCGGGCGGGCAGTTTAGCAATCAGCCCCAGCATTTT
>NA|TRBJ1-1|TRBV28|NA
CASSFTPSTEAFF
TGTGCCAGCAGTTTCACCCCCAGCACTGAAGCTTTCTTT
>NA|TRBJ2-5|TRBV7-2|TRBD1
CASSLMRDRGETQYF
TGTGCCAGCAGCTTAATGAGGGACAGGGGGGAGACCCAGTACTTC
>NA|TRBJ2-1|TRBV4-3|TRBD2
CASGILAGVYNEQFF
TGCGCCAGCGGTATACTAGCGGGGGTTTACAATGAGCAGTTCTTC
>NA|TRBJ2-7|TRBV28|TRBD1
CASSTPGQGTEEQYF
TGTGCCAGCAGCACCCCGGGACAGGGCACTGAGGAGCAGTACTTC
>NA|TRBJ2-3|TRBV28|TRBD1
CAILFSGTGAIDTQYF
TGTGCCATACTCTTCTCCGGGACAGGGGCCATAGATACGCAGTATTTT
>NA|TRBJ2-7|TRBV19|TRBD2
CASSRSGTTDEQYF
TGTGCCAGTAGCCGTAGCGGGACCACTGACGAGCAGTACTTC